Included here is one T cell receptor (beta chain) sequence, with context. Its antigen remains unidentified. It was with a sample-barcoded 5' primer and a J-beta primer mix that a second PCR of roughly 7 to 11 cycles was run. Any given sample supplied a minimum of 3 million CDR3-containing paired-end reads. MiXCR, applied by TCRdb to the 5' RACE reads, yields one record per CDR3 protein. The sample contains hundreds of thousands of distinct CDR3 sequences, around 48% of which appear only once. Germline V gene lookup returns CDR1 SGHRS and CDR2 YFSETQ. The CDR3 sequence is 16 residues long. With V trimmed by 4 bases and J by 8 bases, 15 bases remained unmatched. The data stem from a study of blood T cells in healthy people across ages. At the level of the study: There was about one barcoded beta molecule captured by template switching per two T cells.

Study-level findings and limits: Per million T cells, TCR beta diversity dropped about linearly as age rose. Versus aged donors, long-lived donors had higher diversity and more naive CD4+ cells.

Sequenced sample: blood. The chain uses TRBV5-1 and TRBJ2-1; 7 positions agree with TRBD2. The sequence was obtained from a man aged 30 to 45 in good health. The CDR3 DNA reads as TGCGCCAGCAGCCCACTACTAGTGGGGGGGAGAGATGAGCAGTTCTTC. Encoded protein: CASSPLLVGGRDEQFF.